This T cell receptor beta chain stems from a study of sequential checkpoint blockade in melanoma. About the research overall: First-line arms were nivolumab then ipilimumab, or the reverse, randomized 1:1. After both sequences, patients received maintenance nivolumab.

Data came from immunoSEQ multiplex PCR; TCRdb stores just in-frame clones and leaves some out. The data contain around 40,000 clones, 80% to 90% of them singletons. Treatment meaning: randomized to nivolumab then ipilimumab (arm A) or the reverse (arm B). Patients had received no earlier DNA-damaging chemotherapy. From thawed PBMCs, live CD3+CD8+ cells negative for CD19 and CD56 were sorted. The CDR3 extends over 15 amino acids. Trimming pared 0 bases from V and 4 bases from J, leaving 10 bases between. Germline CDR1 and CDR2: MNHEY and SVGAGI. This chain joins TRBV6-5 and TRBJ1-5, with D maybe TRBD1 (5 bases). The source material was CD8+ T cells sorted from blood (inferred from file names), sampled from a patient given nivolumab and ipilimumab in sequence. The receptor's source is a human donor with melanoma. This CDR3 reads CASSYSLGTNQPQHF. CDR3 in DNA: TGTGCCAGCAGTTACTCTTTAGGGACTAATCAGCCCCAGCATTTT.